The 16 T cell receptor beta chains given below trace back to one sample, sequenced in a study of CXCR3-negative and CXCR3-positive naive CD8 T cells. General study results and limits: A higher hydrophobicity marked the TRB CDR3s of CXCR3-positive naive cells versus CXCR3-negative naive cells.

Their cognate antigens are unknown. The method, 5' RACE with UMI labels, was used to prepare the TRB cDNA libraries. One entry per CDR3 protein, without DNA, is what TCRdb gives after re-calling the 5' RACE reads. The sample holds some 50,000 distinct CDR3 sequences. Sequences were obtained from naive CXCR3+ CD8+ T cells from blood. Sample subset: CD45RO-CCR7+CD27+CD95- naive CD8+ T cells expressing CXCR3 (TNR3+). The origin of the receptors is a human donor in good health. Some clones in this sample may be carry-over from other donors' samples.

This chain links TRBV27 with TRBJ2-7. The V gene's germline CDR1 is MNHEY and CDR2 SMNVEV (reference sequence). This CDR3 contains 12 residues. CDR3 protein: CASKQGSYEQYF.

V usage is TRBV13 and J usage is TRBJ1-4. The CDR3 totals 15 residues. CDR1 and CDR2 from the germline V gene are PRHDT and FYEKMQ (reference sequence). The CDR3 protein is CASSQSGLRNEKLFF.

This chain uses TRBV14 with TRBJ2-7; TCRdb names TRBD2, which stays unverified in the absence of DNA. Germline V lookup: CDR1 SGHDN, CDR2 FVKESK. The length of the CDR3 is 13 residues. CDR3: CASSRRYAGEQYF.

The chain is built from TRBV3-1 and TRBJ2-3; TCRdb's assignment of TRBD2 cannot be checked, as there is no DNA. The length of the CDR3 is 19 residues. Per the germline V gene, CDR1 is LGHDT and CDR2 is YNNKEL (reference sequence). CDR3 sequence: CASSQDVRGLAAYTDTQYF.

The gene calls are TRBV6-5 and TRBJ2-6; TCRdb lists TRBD1, though no DNA is available to test this call. Germline V CDR1 and CDR2: MNHEY, SVGAGI. The CDR3 runs 17 residues. CDR3 loop: CACSSVPGSGGANVLTF.

The chain combines TRBV4-3 with TRBJ2-1; without DNA, the TCRdb call of TRBD1 cannot be checked. The CDR3 runs 14 residues. Germline V gene lookup returns CDR1 LGHNA and CDR2 YSLEER. This CDR3 reads CASSHDATGNEQFF.

The genes are TRBV27 and TRBJ2-1; the TRBD1 assignment by TCRdb is unverifiable without DNA. The CDR3 consists of 16 residues. The germline CDR1 and CDR2 sequences are MNHEY and SMNVEV (reference sequence). CDR3 loop: CASSNLQGQGYNEQFF.

This sequence joins TRBV5-1 and TRBJ2-7. This CDR3 is built from 15 residues. CDR1 and CDR2 from the germline V gene are SGHRS and YFSETQ. This CDR3 is CASSLVTGDSYEQYF.

This chain joins TRBV10-2 and TRBJ1-2. The CDR3 sequence is 13 residues long. Germline-derived CDR1 and CDR2 are WSHSY and SAAADI. The CDR3 reads CASSETAGGLGTF.

The chain recombines TRBV5-1 with TRBJ2-1; the D gene TCRdb calls, TRBD2, cannot be checked with no DNA. Germline V gene lookup returns CDR1 SGHRS and CDR2 YFSETQ. The CDR3 sequence is 13 residues long. The CDR3 region is CASSPAAANEQFF.

This chain uses TRBV11-2 with TRBJ2-7; the TCRdb call, TRBD2, lacks DNA for checking. Germline V gene sequence: CDR1 SGHAT, CDR2 FQNNGV. CDR3 length: 11 amino acids. The CDR3 sequence is CASGIRGEQYF.

The CDR3 is CASSPSPTGVVAEAFF. The rearrangement uses TRBV7-2 and TRBJ1-1; TCRdb picks TRBD1, but there is no DNA to check that call. There are 16 residues in the CDR3. CDR1 and CDR2 from the germline V gene are SGHTA and FQGNSA.

V usage is TRBV6-2 or TRBV6-3 and J usage is TRBJ2-7; TCRdb names TRBD1, which stays unverified in the absence of DNA. The V gene's germline CDR1 is MNHEY and CDR2 SVGEGT. This CDR3 has 15 amino acids. CDR3 region: CASSYGQGGPYEQYF.

This clonotype is called medium-sized (0.01 to 0.1%) based on its frequency. V gene TRBV29-1 combines with J gene TRBJ1-1; TCRdb's D call of TRBD1 is untestable without DNA. The CDR3 sequence is 12 residues long. Germline values: CDR1 SQVTM, CDR2 ANQGSEA. This CDR3 reads CSVETENTEAFF.

The CDR3 loop reads CASSLGEGIGNQPQHF. The gene calls are TRBV7-8 and TRBJ1-5. The V gene's germline CDR1 is SGHVS and CDR2 FQNEAQ. CDR3 length: 16 residues.

The gene calls are TRBV7-6 and TRBJ2-2; absent DNA, TCRdb's TRBD1 call cannot be checked. CDR1 and CDR2 (germline): SGHVS, FNYEAQ. This CDR3 is built from 15 residues. The CDR3 spells CASGPGTGGSGELFF. The variable domain in full, completed from reference TRBV7-6 and TRBJ2-2, reads GAGVSQSPRYKVTKRGQDVALRCDPISGHVSLYWYRQALGQGPEFLTYFNYEAQQDKSGLPNDRFSAERPEGSISTLTIQRTEQRDSAMYRCASGPGTGGSGELFFGEGSRLTVL.